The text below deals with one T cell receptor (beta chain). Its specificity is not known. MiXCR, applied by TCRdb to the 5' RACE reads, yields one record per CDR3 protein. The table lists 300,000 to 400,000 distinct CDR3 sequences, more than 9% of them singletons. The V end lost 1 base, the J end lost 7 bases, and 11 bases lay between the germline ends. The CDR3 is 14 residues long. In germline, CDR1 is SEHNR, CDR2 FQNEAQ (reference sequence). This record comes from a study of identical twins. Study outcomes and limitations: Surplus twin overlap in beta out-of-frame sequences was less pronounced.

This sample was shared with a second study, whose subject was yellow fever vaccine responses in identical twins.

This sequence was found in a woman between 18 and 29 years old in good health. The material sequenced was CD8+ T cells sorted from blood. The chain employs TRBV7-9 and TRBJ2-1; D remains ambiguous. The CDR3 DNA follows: TGTGCCAGCAGCTTAGATACTCGCCCTAATGAGCAGTTCTTC. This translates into CASSLDTRPNEQFF.